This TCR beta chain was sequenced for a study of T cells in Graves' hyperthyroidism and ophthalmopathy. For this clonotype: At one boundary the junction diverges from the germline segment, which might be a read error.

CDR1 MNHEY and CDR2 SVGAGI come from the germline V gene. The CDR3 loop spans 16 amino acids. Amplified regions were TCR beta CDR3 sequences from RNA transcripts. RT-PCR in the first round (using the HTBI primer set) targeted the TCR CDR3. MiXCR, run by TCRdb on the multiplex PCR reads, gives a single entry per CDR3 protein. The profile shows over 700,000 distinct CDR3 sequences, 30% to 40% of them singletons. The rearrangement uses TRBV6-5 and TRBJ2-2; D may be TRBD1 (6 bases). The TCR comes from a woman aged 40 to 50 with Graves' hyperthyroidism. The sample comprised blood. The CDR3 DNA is TGTGCCAGCAAATTTGACAGGACCGCGAACACCGGGGAGCTGCTTTTT. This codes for CASKFDRTANTGELLF.